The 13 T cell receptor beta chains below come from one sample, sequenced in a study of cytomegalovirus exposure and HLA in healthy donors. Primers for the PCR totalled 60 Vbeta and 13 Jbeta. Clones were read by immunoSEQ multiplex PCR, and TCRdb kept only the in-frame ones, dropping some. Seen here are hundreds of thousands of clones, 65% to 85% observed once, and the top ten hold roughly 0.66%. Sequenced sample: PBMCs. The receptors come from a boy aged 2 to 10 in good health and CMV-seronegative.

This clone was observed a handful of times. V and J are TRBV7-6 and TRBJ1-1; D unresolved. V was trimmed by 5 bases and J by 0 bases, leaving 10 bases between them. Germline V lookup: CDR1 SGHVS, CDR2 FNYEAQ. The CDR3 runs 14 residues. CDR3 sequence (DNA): TGTGCCAGCAGCCCCGACACCCTGAACACTGAAGCTTTCTTT. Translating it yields CASSPDTLNTEAFF.

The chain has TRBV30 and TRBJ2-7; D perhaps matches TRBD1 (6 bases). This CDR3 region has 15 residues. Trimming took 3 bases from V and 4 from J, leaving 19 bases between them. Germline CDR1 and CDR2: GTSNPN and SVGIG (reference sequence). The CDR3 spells CAWSQPGTYFYEQYF. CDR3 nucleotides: TGTGCCTGGAGCCAACCCGGGACATATTTTTACGAGCAGTACTTC.

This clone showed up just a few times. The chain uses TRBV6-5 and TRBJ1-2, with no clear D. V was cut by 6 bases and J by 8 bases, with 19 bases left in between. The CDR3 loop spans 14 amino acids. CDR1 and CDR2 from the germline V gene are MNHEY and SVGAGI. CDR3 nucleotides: TGTGCCAGCAGCCCCTCTGCGGCGGGAGGAGGCTACACCTTC. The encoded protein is CASSPSAAGGGYTF.

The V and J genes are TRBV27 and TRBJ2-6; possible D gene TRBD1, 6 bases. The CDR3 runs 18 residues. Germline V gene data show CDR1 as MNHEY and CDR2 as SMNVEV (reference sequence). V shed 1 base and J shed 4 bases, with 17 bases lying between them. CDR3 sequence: CASSLFTGRGSGANVLTF. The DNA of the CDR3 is TGTGCCAGCAGTTTATTCACAGGGCGAGGCTCCGGGGCCAACGTCCTGACTTTC.

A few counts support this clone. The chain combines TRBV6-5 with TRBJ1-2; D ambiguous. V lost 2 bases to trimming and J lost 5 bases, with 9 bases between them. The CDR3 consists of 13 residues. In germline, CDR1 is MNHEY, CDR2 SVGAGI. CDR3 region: CASSYPGWYGYTF. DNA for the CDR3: TGTGCCAGCAGTTACCCCGGGTGGTATGGCTACACCTTC.

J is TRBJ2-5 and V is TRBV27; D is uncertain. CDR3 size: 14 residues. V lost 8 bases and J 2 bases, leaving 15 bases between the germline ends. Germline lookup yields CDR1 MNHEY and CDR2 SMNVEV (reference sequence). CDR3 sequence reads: CASAPGPGQETQYF. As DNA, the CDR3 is TGTGCCAGCGCCCCTGGGCCCGGACAAGAGACCCAGTACTTC.

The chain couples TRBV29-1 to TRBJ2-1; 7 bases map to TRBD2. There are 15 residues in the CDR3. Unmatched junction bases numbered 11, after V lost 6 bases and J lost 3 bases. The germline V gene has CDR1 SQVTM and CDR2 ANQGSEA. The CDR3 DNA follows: TGCAGCGTCCACCCGGTGGGAGGGCTCTACAATGAGCAGTTCTTC. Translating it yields CSVHPVGGLYNEQFF.

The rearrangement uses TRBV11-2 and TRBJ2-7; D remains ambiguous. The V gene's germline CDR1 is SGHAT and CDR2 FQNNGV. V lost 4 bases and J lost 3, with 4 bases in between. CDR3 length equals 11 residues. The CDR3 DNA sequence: TGTGCCAGCAGCTCGTACTACGAGCAGTACTTC. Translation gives CASSSYYEQYF. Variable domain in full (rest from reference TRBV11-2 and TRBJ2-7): EAGVAQSPRYKIIEKRQSVAFWCNPISGHATLYWYQQILGQGPKLLIQFQNNGVVDDSQLPKDRFSAERLKGVDSTLKIQPAKLEDSAVYLCASSSYYEQYFGPGTRLTVT.

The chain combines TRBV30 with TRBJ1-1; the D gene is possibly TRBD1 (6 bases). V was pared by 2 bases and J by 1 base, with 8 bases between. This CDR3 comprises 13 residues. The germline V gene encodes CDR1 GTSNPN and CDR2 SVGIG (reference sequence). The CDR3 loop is CAWSIQGNTEAFF. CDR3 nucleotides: TGTGCCTGGAGTATACAGGGGAACACTGAAGCTTTCTTT. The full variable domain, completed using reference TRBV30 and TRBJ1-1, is SQTIHQWPATLVQPVGSPLSLECTVEGTSNPNLYWYRQAAGRGLQLLFYSVGIGQISSEVPQNLSASRPQDRQFILSSKKLLLSDSGFYLCAWSIQGNTEAFFGQGTRLTVV.

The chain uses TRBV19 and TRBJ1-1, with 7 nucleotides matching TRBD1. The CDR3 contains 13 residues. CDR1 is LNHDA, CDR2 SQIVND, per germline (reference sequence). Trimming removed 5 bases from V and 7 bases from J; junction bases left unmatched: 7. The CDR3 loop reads CASSPSGTVEAFF. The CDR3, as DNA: TGTGCCAGTAGTCCGTCCGGGACAGTTGAAGCTTTCTTT.

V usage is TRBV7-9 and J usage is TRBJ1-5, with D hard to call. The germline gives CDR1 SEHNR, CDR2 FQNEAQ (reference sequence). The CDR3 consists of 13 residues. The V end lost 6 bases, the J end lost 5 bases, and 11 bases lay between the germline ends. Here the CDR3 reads CASSLAEHQPQHF. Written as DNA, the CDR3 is TGTGCCAGCAGTCTAGCAGAGCATCAGCCCCAGCATTTT.

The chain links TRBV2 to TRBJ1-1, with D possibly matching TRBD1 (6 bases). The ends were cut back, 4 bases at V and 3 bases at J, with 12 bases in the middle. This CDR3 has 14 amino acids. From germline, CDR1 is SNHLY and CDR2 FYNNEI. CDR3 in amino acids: CASSATGIDTEAFF. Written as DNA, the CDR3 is TGTGCCAGCAGTGCTACAGGGATCGACACTGAAGCTTTCTTT. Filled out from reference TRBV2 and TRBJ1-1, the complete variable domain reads EPEVTQTPSHQVTQMGQEVILRCVPISNHLYFYWYRQILGQKVEFLVSFYNNEISEKSEIFDDQFSVERPDGSNFTLKIRSTKLEDSAMYFCASSATGIDTEAFFGQGTRLTVV.

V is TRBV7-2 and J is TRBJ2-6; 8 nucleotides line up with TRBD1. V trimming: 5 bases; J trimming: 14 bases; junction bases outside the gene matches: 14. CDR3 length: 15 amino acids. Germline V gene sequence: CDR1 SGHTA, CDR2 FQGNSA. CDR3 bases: TGTGCCAGCAGCACCAAGGCCGGGACAGGTTTAATCCTGACTTTC. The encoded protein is CASSTKAGTGLILTF.